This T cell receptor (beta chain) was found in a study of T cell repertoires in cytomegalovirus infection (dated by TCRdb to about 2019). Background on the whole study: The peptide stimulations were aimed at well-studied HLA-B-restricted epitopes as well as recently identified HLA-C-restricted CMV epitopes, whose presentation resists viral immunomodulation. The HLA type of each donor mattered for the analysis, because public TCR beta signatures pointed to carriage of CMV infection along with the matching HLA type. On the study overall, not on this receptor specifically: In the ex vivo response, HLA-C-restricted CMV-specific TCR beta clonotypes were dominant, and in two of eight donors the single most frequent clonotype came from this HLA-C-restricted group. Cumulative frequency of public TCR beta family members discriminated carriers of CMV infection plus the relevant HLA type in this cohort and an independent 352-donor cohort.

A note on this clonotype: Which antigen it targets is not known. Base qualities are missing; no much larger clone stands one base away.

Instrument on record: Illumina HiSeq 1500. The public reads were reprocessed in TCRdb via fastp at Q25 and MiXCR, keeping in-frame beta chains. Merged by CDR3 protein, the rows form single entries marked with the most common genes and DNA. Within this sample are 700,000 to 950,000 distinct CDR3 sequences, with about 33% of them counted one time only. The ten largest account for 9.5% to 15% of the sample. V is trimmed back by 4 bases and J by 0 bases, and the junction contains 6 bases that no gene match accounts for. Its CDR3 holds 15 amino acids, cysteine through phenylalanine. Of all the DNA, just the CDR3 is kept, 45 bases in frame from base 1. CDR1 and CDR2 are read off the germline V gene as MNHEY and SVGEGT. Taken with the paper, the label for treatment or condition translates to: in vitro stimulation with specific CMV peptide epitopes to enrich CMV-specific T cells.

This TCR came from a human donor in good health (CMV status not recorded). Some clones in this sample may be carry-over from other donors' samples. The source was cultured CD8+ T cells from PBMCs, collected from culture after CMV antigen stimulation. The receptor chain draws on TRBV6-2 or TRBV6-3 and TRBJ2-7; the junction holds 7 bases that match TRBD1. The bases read TGTGCCAGCAGTTTTAACAGGGGCACCTCCTACGAGCAGTACTTC. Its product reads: CASSFNRGTSYEQYF.